The 29 T cell receptor beta chains below were found in one sample sequenced in a study of blood T cell repertoires in COVID-19. Method: immunoSEQ multiplex PCR; TCRdb's copy keeps in-frame clones and lacks some. The repertoire has some 260,000 clones, about 88% of them found once; the top ten carry under 2.5%. The sequencing input was peripheral blood. The receptors come from a middle-aged woman who had recovered from COVID-19.

This clone has just one count. The chain carries TRBV10-1 and TRBJ2-7; D may be TRBD2 (6 bases). The CDR3 spans 11 residues. Trimming removed 7 bases at V and 6 bases at J, with 10 bases between. Germline V gene lookup returns CDR1 WNHNN and CDR2 SYGVQD (reference sequence). The CDR3 coding sequence is TGCGCCAGCAATGGGGGGTCCGAGCAGTACTTC. This sequence encodes CASNGGSEQYF.

This clone came up a few times. The chain links TRBV18 to TRBJ1-2; possible D gene TRBD1, 6 bases. The CDR3 extends over 20 amino acids. Looked up from germline, CDR1 is KGHSH and CDR2 is LQKENI. V was clipped by 2 bases and J by 2 bases, with 27 bases between them. In DNA, the CDR3 is TGTGCCAGCTCACCATTATCTTCCGAAGGACAGCGCGGGTTCAACTATGGCTACACCTTC. Protein product: CASSPLSSEGQRGFNYGYTF.

The gene calls are TRBV19 and TRBJ2-7; TRBD2 matches 11 bases. With V trimmed by 3 bases and J by 2 bases, 3 bases remained unmatched. Germline CDR1 and CDR2: LNHDA and SQIVND (reference sequence). The CDR3 is 15 amino acids. This CDR3 reads CASSIGTSGPYEQYF. The CDR3 nucleotides are TGTGCCAGTAGTATCGGGACTAGCGGTCCCTACGAGCAGTACTTC.

This clone turned up a few times. This chain uses TRBV6-6 with TRBJ1-6; D is unresolved. From germline, CDR1 is MNHNY and CDR2 SVGAGI (reference sequence). Between the trimmed V and J ends, which lost 6 bases and 6 bases, there was a span of 15 bases. This CDR3 has 15 residues. As DNA, the CDR3 is TGTGCCAGCAGCTCCACAGTGAAGCTTAATTCACCCCTCCACTTT. Its translation: CASSSTVKLNSPLHF.

The CDR3 spells CASSLVDRVNTEAFF. Here the CDR3 DNA reads TGTGCCAGCAGCTTGGTTGACAGGGTGAACACTGAAGCTTTCTTT. The genes are TRBV5-4 and TRBJ1-1; the match to TRBD1 covers 7 bases. Germline assignment: CDR1 SGHNT and CDR2 YYREEE (reference sequence). V was pared by 0 bases and J by 0 bases, with 2 bases of the junction left unmatched. The CDR3 runs to 15 residues.

This rearrangement joins TRBV5-1 to TRBJ2-3, with TRBD1 matching 10 bases. This CDR3 has 16 residues. Trimming removed 4 bases from V and 3 bases from J; junction bases left unmatched: 8. CDR1 SGHRS and CDR2 YFSETQ come from the germline V gene. The DNA for the CDR3 is TGCGCCAGCAGCCTCGTCGCGGGACAGGGGACAGATACGCAGTATTTT. Translated, it gives CASSLVAGQGTDTQYF.

The chain uses TRBV6-1 and TRBJ2-3; 7 positions match TRBD2. Germline V gives CDR1 MNHNS, CDR2 SASEGT. V shed 1 base and J 2 bases; nucleotides not matched to a gene: 12. The CDR3 is made up of 18 amino acids. The CDR3 DNA sequence: TGTGCCAGCAGTGAAGATCAGTGGGGAGGGTTAGACACAGATACGCAGTATTTT. Its translation: CASSEDQWGGLDTDTQYF.

The CDR3 protein is CASSQGPRTLYNEQFF. CDR3 coding DNA: TGCGCCAGCAGCCAAGGGCCCCGCACCCTTTACAATGAGCAGTTCTTC. The rearrangement links TRBV4-1 to TRBJ2-1; D gene ambiguous. This CDR3 spans 16 amino acids. Germline assignment: CDR1 MGHRA and CDR2 YSYEKL. V was shortened by 1 base and J by 4 bases, with 14 bases between the two germline ends.

This clone was counted between two and nine times. The rearrangement joins TRBV11-2 to TRBJ1-6; D is ambiguous. Germline assignment: CDR1 SGHAT and CDR2 FQNNGV. This CDR3 contains 13 residues. Trimming left V 1 base short and J 11 bases short, with 9 bases between. CDR3 bases: TGTGCCAGCAGCTTAGCGCACCAGGCACCCCTCCACTTT. Encoded protein: CASSLAHQAPLHF.

The chain combines TRBV6-2 or TRBV6-3 with TRBJ2-1; TRBD1 agrees at 11 bases. Trimming at V came to 6 bases and at J to 5 bases, leaving 9 bases not matched to a gene. The length of the CDR3 is 16 residues. Germline V gene sequence: CDR1 MNHEY, CDR2 SVGEGT. CDR3 amino acids: CASSRTAGQGDNEQFF. The CDR3 coding sequence is TGTGCCAGCAGCCGGACCGCGGGACAGGGGGACAATGAGCAGTTCTTC.

J is TRBJ1-2 and V is TRBV5-5; TRBD1 aligns across 9 bases. The junction had 11 bases not matched to a gene; V was cut back by 4 bases and J by 7 bases. The germline V gene has CDR1 SGHKS and CDR2 YYEKEE (reference sequence). The CDR3 extends over 15 amino acids. In DNA form, the CDR3 reads TGTGCCAGCAGCCTGACAGGGGGGACTCTGAGTGGCTACACCTTC. It translates to CASSLTGGTLSGYTF.

The rearrangement links TRBV7-8 to TRBJ1-5, with 9 bases fitting TRBD1. J lost 0 bases, V lost 5 bases, and 5 bases had no gene match. The CDR3 runs 16 residues. Germline V lookup: CDR1 SGHVS, CDR2 FQNEAQ. The CDR3 DNA reads TGTGCCAGCAGCCCGGGACAGGGATATAGCAATCAGCCCCAGCATTTT. As protein: CASSPGQGYSNQPQHF.

The chain links TRBV7-9 to TRBJ1-5; D remains ambiguous. The germline V gene has CDR1 SEHNR and CDR2 FQNEAQ (reference sequence). The V and J ends lost 5 bases and 2 bases respectively, with 16 bases between them. The CDR3 is 16 amino acids. CDR3 sequence (DNA): TGTGCCAGCAGCCAATCGGGGATGAGGCGCAATCAGCCCCAGCATTTT. Residues: CASSQSGMRRNQPQHF.

As DNA, the CDR3 is TGTGCCAGCTCGTCGACCGGGGCGACTAGCGGGAGTGGAATTAATGAGCAGTTCTTC. It is translated as CASSSTGATSGSGINEQFF. This chain connects TRBV18 to TRBJ2-1; 12 nucleotides align to TRBD2. The CDR3 runs to 19 residues. From germline, CDR1 is KGHSH and CDR2 LQKENI. V lost 6 bases and J lost 7; bases outside the gene matches: 19.

This clone was recorded a few times. This chain joins TRBV6-5 and TRBJ2-7, with D perhaps matching TRBD1 (5 bases). The CDR3 is 15 residues long. Germline CDR1 and CDR2: MNHEY and SVGAGI. Between the trimmed V and J ends, which lost 4 bases and 1 base, there was a span of 14 bases. The CDR3 loop is CASSSSPRASYEQYF. CDR3 DNA: TGTGCCAGCAGTTCCTCACCCAGGGCGTCCTACGAGCAGTACTTC.

The chain employs TRBV12-2 and TRBJ2-5; TRBD1 is taken as the D call from the table, unchecked against the DNA. TRBV12-2 is designated a pseudogene. This CDR3 contains 17 residues. CDR3 sequence: CASRLGFRDRGQETQYF. As DNA, the CDR3 is TGTGCAAGTCGCTTAGGTTTCCGGGACAGGGGGCAAGAGACCCAGTACTTC.

The chain has TRBV7-2 and TRBJ2-7; 8 bases map to TRBD2. The V gene end was trimmed by 5 bases and the J gene end by 4 bases; junction bases not matched to a gene: 10. The CDR3 length is 15 residues. The germline CDR1 and CDR2 sequences are SGHTA and FQGNSA. The CDR3 bases are TGTGCCAGCAGCCCAGGACTAGCCCCCCGGTACGAGCAGTACTTC. This translates into CASSPGLAPRYEQYF. Full variable domain (rest looked up from reference TRBV7-2 and TRBJ2-7): GAGVSQSPSNKVTEKGKDVELRCDPISGHTALYWYRQSLGQGLEFLIYFQGNSAPDKSGLPSDRFSAERTGGSVSTLTIQRTQQEDSAVYLCASSPGLAPRYEQYFGPGTRLTVT.

The CDR3, as DNA: TGTGCCAGCAGCCGCTTATTTGGGGGGAGAGCGTACGAGCAGTACTTC. This codes for CASSRLFGGRAYEQYF. J is TRBJ2-7 and V is TRBV13; a weak D match, TRBD2 (6 bases). V was cut by 5 bases and J by 4 bases, with 21 bases left in between. Looked up from germline, CDR1 is PRHDT and CDR2 is FYEKMQ (reference sequence). The length of the CDR3 is 16 residues.

The CDR3 DNA follows: TGTGCCAGCAGTGAATATGGGGGGATCGACTATGGCTACACCTTC. Its protein is CASSEYGGIDYGYTF. The chain links TRBV6-1 to TRBJ1-2; tentative D call: TRBD1 (5 bases). CDR1 MNHNS and CDR2 SASEGT come from the germline V gene. This CDR3 spans 15 amino acids. Between the trimmed V and J ends, which lost 2 bases and 3 bases, there was a span of 13 bases.

This clone was recorded once. The chain carries TRBV25-1 and TRBJ1-2, with 9 bases identical to TRBD1. Germline-derived CDR1 and CDR2 are MGHDK and SYGVNS. With 2 bases clipped from V and 4 bases from J, the junction kept 5 bases outside the gene matches. CDR3 length: 15 amino acids. CDR3 nucleotide sequence: TGTGCCAGCAGTGAACCGGGACAGGGATCCTATGGCTACACCTTC. Amino acid sequence: CASSEPGQGSYGYTF.

The chain joins TRBV9 to TRBJ2-5; tentatively, D is TRBD2 (6 bases). This CDR3 is built from 17 residues. Trimming removed 3 bases at V and 0 bases at J, with 18 bases between. The germline V gene encodes CDR1 SGDLS and CDR2 YYNGEE. The CDR3 nucleotides read TGTGCCAGCAGCGCGGTCCCTTGGGGCGGGAACCAAGAGACCCAGTACTTC. Its protein is CASSAVPWGGNQETQYF. Full variable domain (remainder filled in from reference TRBV9 and TRBJ2-5): DSGVTQTPKHLITATGQRVTLRCSPRSGDLSVYWYQQSLDQGLQFLIQYYNGEERAKGNILERFSAQQFPDLHSELNLSSLELGDSALYFCASSAVPWGGNQETQYFGPGTRLLVL.

This chain joins TRBV20-1 and TRBJ1-2; D unresolved. V was shortened by 4 bases and J by 4 bases, with 7 bases between the two germline ends. Germline V gene data show CDR1 as DFQATT and CDR2 as SNEGSKA (reference sequence). The CDR3 has 11 residues. The CDR3 protein is CSATDLYGYTF. CDR3 sequence (DNA): TGCAGTGCTACTGATCTCTATGGCTACACCTTC.

The genes are TRBV6-6 and TRBJ1-1, with D unclear. The CDR3 has 14 amino acids. V was pared by 5 bases and J by 2 bases, with 12 bases between. CDR1 is MNHNY and CDR2 is SVGAGI in the germline V gene (reference sequence). CDR3 DNA sequence: TGTGCCAGCAGTCCCTACTCTTTTAACACTGAAGCTTTCTTT. Translating gives CASSPYSFNTEAFF.

This clone was seen only once. This chain joins TRBV11-3 and TRBJ2-3; weak D call: TRBD2 (5 bases). Deletions cut 4 bases from V and 2 bases from J, with 13 bases between. The CDR3 is made up of 15 amino acids. Germline assignment: CDR1 SGHNT and CDR2 YENEEA. The CDR3 nucleotides read TGTGCCAGCAGCTCCTCGGGAACGGCCACAGATACGCAGTATTTT. Protein product: CASSSSGTATDTQYF.

A few counts support this clone. This chain joins TRBV18 and TRBJ2-5, with a tentative D call TRBD2 (6 bases). V shed 5 bases and J shed 3 bases, with 10 bases lying between them. This CDR3 is 13 amino acids long. Germline V lookup: CDR1 KGHSH, CDR2 LQKENI. CDR3 nucleotides: TGTGCCAGCTCATCGGGACTGAAAGAGACCCAGTACTTC. This encodes CASSSGLKETQYF.

The chain recombines TRBV7-2 with TRBJ2-1; a possible D gene is TRBD1 (5 bases). CDR1 SGHTA and CDR2 FQGNSA come from the germline V gene. CDR3 size: 16 residues. V dropped 2 bases and J dropped 8 bases, with 19 bases sitting between them. The chain's CDR3 is CASSLILAAQGDEQFF. CDR3 DNA: TGTGCCAGCAGCTTAATTCTGGCAGCTCAAGGGGATGAGCAGTTCTTC.

V usage is TRBV7-9 and J usage is TRBJ2-3, with D tentatively TRBD1 (5 bases). From germline, CDR1 is SEHNR and CDR2 FQNEAQ (reference sequence). The ends were cut back, 1 base at V and 6 bases at J, with 8 bases in the middle. CDR3 length equals 13 residues. The CDR3 DNA follows: TGTGCCAGCAGCTTAGAGACAGTCGATACGCAGTATTTT. This sequence encodes CASSLETVDTQYF.

This clone was counted once. The chain uses TRBV4-3 and TRBJ1-2; tentatively, D is TRBD1 (5 bases). The germline V gene encodes CDR1 LGHNA and CDR2 YSLEER. This CDR3 contains 15 residues. Between the trimmed V and J ends, which lost 3 bases and 0 bases, there was a span of 11 bases. CDR3 coding DNA: TGCGCCAGCAGCCAGGGGCCAGTTACTAACTATGGCTACACCTTC. Its protein product is CASSQGPVTNYGYTF.

The CDR3, as DNA: TGTGCCAGCATACTAGCGGGGGGGCTGCTCGAGCAGTACTTC. Protein sequence: CASILAGGLLEQYF. This chain connects TRBV2 to TRBJ2-7, with TRBD2 matching over 13 bases. V dropped 7 bases and J dropped 6; count of bases not matched to a gene: 6. CDR3 size: 14 residues. CDR1 SNHLY and CDR2 FYNNEI come from the germline V gene.